The 23 T cell receptor beta chains below all came from one sample that was sequenced in a study of shared clonotypes between healthy human individuals. Produced via immunoSEQ multiplex PCR; TCRdb's table is partial and in-frame only. The table shows 700,000 or so clones, with 55% to 75% occurring only once. The sequenced material came from memory CD4+ T cells sorted from blood. Subset defined: CD45RA-negative fraction. The receptors derive from a woman aged 25-40 years in good health.

In regard to this clone: One junction end does not reproduce the germline sequence, and a read error may be involved. The chain links TRBV5-6 to TRBJ2-7, with TRBD2 matching 7 bases. The germline V gene encodes CDR1 SGHDT and CDR2 YYEEEE. This CDR3 spans 12 amino acids. For the CDR3, the DNA is TGTGCCAGCAGTGTCCGGGACTACCAGCAGTACTTC. Amino acids: CASSVRDYQQYF.

On this clone: A far more abundant clone sits one base away, making this likely a read error. The chain couples TRBV5-8 to TRBJ2-1; D not certain. The CDR3 covers 11 residues. From germline, CDR1 is SGHTS and CDR2 YDEGEE. V was clipped by 5 bases and J by 4 bases, with 4 bases between them. The CDR3 region has the DNA TGTGCCAGCAGATCATACAATGAGCAGTTCTTC. It yields the protein CASRSYNEQFF.

The count of this clone is one. The chain recombines TRBV5-6 with TRBJ2-7, with no clear D. CDR1 and CDR2 from the germline V gene are SGHDT and YYEEEE. This CDR3 has 14 amino acids. With 0 bases removed from V and 7 bases from J, the gap between germline ends came to 14 bases. As DNA, the CDR3 is TGTGCCAGCAGCTTGGGACTCAAACTGGGGGAGCAGTACTTC. Translation: CASSLGLKLGEQYF.

On this clone: The same CDR3 also results from other DNA sequences found in this sample. The CDR3 region is CASSLQGPETQYF. CDR3 coding DNA: TGTGCCAGCAGTCTACAGGGTCCAGAGACCCAGTACTTC. This chain uses TRBV7-7 with TRBJ2-5; D is possibly TRBD1 (6 bases). The length of the CDR3 is 13 residues. V lost 6 bases to trimming and J lost 4 bases, with 12 bases between them. Germline CDR1 reads SSHAT; CDR2 reads FNYEAQ (reference sequence).

This chain links TRBV23-1 with TRBJ2-6; D ambiguous. Being an ORF, TRBV23-1 has a function that is uncertain. The CDR3 length is 16 residues. Trimming cost V 2 bases and J 0 bases, with 8 bases left between them. For the CDR3, the DNA is TGCGCCAGCAGTCAAGACGTATACTCTGGGGCCAACGTCCTGACTTTC. Protein product: CASSQDVYSGANVLTF.

This clone appeared a few times. This sequence joins TRBV27 and TRBJ1-3; weak D call: TRBD1 (5 bases). This CDR3 comprises 15 residues. Germline V gene lookup returns CDR1 MNHEY and CDR2 SMNVEV (reference sequence). V was cut by 6 bases and J by 4 bases, with 16 bases left in between. CDR3 in amino acids: CASSGGGTQGNTIYF. Here the CDR3 DNA reads TGTGCCAGCAGCGGGGGGGGGACGCAAGGAAACACCATATATTTT.

Only one count was recorded for this clone. A much larger clone differs from this one at a single base, so this may be a read error. In the same sample, other DNA sequences code for this CDR3. This chain joins TRBV2 and TRBJ2-2; tentatively, D is TRBD1 or TRBD2 (5 bases each). Trimming removed 1 base from V and 5 bases from J, with 5 bases in between. This CDR3 comprises 13 residues. Per germline, CDR1 SNHLY and CDR2 FYNNEI. CDR3 in amino acids: CASSEGGTGELFF. The CDR3 nucleotides are TGTGCCAGCAGTGAAGGGGGGACCGGGGAGCTGTTTTTT.

In its sample, this clone was seen a few times. CDR3 protein: CASSLAVSGGFEQYF. The CDR3 coding sequence is TGTGCCAGCAGCTTAGCGGTTAGCGGGGGATTCGAGCAGTACTTC. The rearrangement joins TRBV7-9 to TRBJ2-7, with 9 bases fitting TRBD2. V gave up 0 bases and J gave up 6 bases; unmatched junction bases: 6. This CDR3 comprises 15 residues. Germline values: CDR1 SEHNR, CDR2 FQNEAQ (reference sequence). The variable domain in full, with the rest retrieved from reference TRBV7-9 and TRBJ2-7, is DTGVSQNPRHKITKRGQNVTFRCDPISEHNRLYWYRQTLGQGPEFLTYFQNEAQLEKSRLLSDRFSAERPKGSFSTLEIQRTEQGDSAMYLCASSLAVSGGFEQYFGPGTRLTVT.

J is TRBJ1-1 and V is TRBV29-1; D is possibly TRBD1 (6 bases). V was shortened by 4 bases and J by 0 bases, with 12 bases between the two germline ends. Germline CDR1 reads SQVTM; CDR2 reads ANQGSEA. The CDR3 has 14 amino acids. CDR3 sequence reads: CSVGGGTLNTEAFF. The CDR3 DNA reads TGCAGCGTTGGGGGAGGGACATTGAACACTGAAGCTTTCTTT.

This chain uses TRBV7-8 with TRBJ1-5, with D maybe TRBD1 (5 bases). V dropped 2 bases and J dropped 4 bases, with 18 bases sitting between them. CDR1 and CDR2 (germline): SGHVS, FQNEAQ. The CDR3 is 17 residues long. CDR3 sequence reads: CASSLRGQGLDNQPQHF. The CDR3, as DNA: TGTGCCAGCAGCTTAAGGGGCCAGGGCCTCGATAATCAGCCCCAGCATTTT.

A single count supports this clone. The rearrangement joins TRBV30 to TRBJ1-2, with D possibly TRBD1 on 6 matching bases. The ends were cut back, 1 base at V and 4 bases at J, with 10 bases in the middle. Germline V CDR1 and CDR2: GTSNPN, SVGIG (reference sequence). This CDR3 has 13 residues. The CDR3 nucleotides are TGTGCCTGGAGTGAACAGGGCGGCTATGGCTACACCTTC. This encodes CAWSEQGGYGYTF.

The chain employs TRBV6-1 and TRBJ1-2; D is undetermined. The V gene lost 8 bases and the J gene lost 2 bases, with 12 bases spanning the gap. Germline V gene lookup returns CDR1 MNHNS and CDR2 SASEGT. This CDR3 is built from 13 residues. The CDR3 is CASVGSPNYGYTF. CDR3 bases: TGTGCCAGCGTGGGGAGCCCAAACTATGGCTACACCTTC.

The chain combines TRBV19 with TRBJ2-7, with 9 nucleotides matching TRBD1. Germline trimming cut 3 bases from V and 2 bases from J; bases unmatched to any gene: 5. This CDR3 region has 15 residues. CDR1 and CDR2 (germline): LNHDA, SQIVND (reference sequence). The DNA of the CDR3 is TGTGCCAGTAGTATTCGGACAGGGGCGACCTACGAGCAGTACTTC. This encodes CASSIRTGATYEQYF. Combining the CDR3 with reference TRBV19 and TRBJ2-7 gives the whole variable domain DGGITQSPKYLFRKEGQNVTLSCEQNLNHDAMYWYRQDPGQGLRLIYYSQIVNDFQKGDIAEGYSVSREKKESFPLTVTSAQKNPTAFYLCASSIRTGATYEQYFGPGTRLTVT.

V and J are TRBV11-2 and TRBJ2-1; 16 nucleotides line up with TRBD2. CDR3 length: 16 residues. Germline V gene lookup returns CDR1 SGHAT and CDR2 FQNNGV. Unmatched junction bases numbered 5, after V lost 5 bases and J lost 7 bases. The CDR3 coding sequence is TGTGCCAGCAGCCTCGGGACTAGCGGGAGGGGAAATGAGCAGTTCTTC. Translated: CASSLGTSGRGNEQFF.

The J gene is TRBJ1-1, the V gene TRBV11-2; the D gene is possibly TRBD1 (6 bases). The CDR3 has 14 residues. The germline V and J ends were trimmed by 5 bases and 4 bases, with 14 bases remaining between them. Germline V CDR1 and CDR2: SGHAT, FQNNGV. CDR3 loop: CASSPGQWATEAFF. CDR3 in DNA: TGTGCCAGCAGCCCTGGACAGTGGGCCACTGAAGCTTTCTTT.

The V gene is TRBV28, the J gene TRBJ1-5; 7 positions match TRBD1. V lost 5 bases and J lost 2; bases outside the gene matches: 9. The CDR3 contains 16 residues. Germline V gene data show CDR1 as MDHEN and CDR2 as SYDVKM. The CDR3 coding sequence is TGTGCCAGCAGTCCCTACAGGGGTCTGGGCAATCAGCCCCAGCATTTT. This translates into CASSPYRGLGNQPQHF.

This clone has just one count. At the DNA level, this CDR3 is encoded by other sequences in the same sample as well. The rearrangement links TRBV2 to TRBJ1-2; a weak D match, TRBD1 (5 bases). This CDR3 comprises 13 residues. With 6 bases removed from V and 1 base from J, the gap between germline ends came to 9 bases. Looked up from germline, CDR1 is SNHLY and CDR2 is FYNNEI. Written as DNA, the CDR3 is TGTGCCAGCAGCGACAGTCTTAACTATGGCTACACCTTC. This encodes CASSDSLNYGYTF.

The chain has TRBV7-2 and TRBJ1-1; the D is unclear. The V end was cut by 4 bases, the J end by 2 bases, with 8 bases between. Germline V CDR1 and CDR2: SGHTA, FQGNSA. There are 13 residues in the CDR3. The CDR3 region is CASSSPPNTEAFF. CDR3 DNA sequence: TGTGCCAGCAGCTCCCCGCCCAACACTGAAGCTTTCTTT.

The chain employs TRBV28 and TRBJ2-1; possibly TRBD2 for D (6 bases). CDR1 is MDHEN, CDR2 SYDVKM, per germline. The CDR3 has 15 residues. Trimming shortened V by 4 bases and J by 8 bases, and 18 bases separated the two germline ends. The CDR3 bases are TGTGCCAGCAGTTCGACTAGTTCTTTAAGTCATGAGCAGTTCTTC. Translation gives CASSSTSSLSHEQFF.

The CDR3 is CASGNSDRGTQYF. Here the CDR3 DNA reads TGTGCCAGCGGGAATTCGGACAGGGGAACCCAGTACTTC. The V call is TRBV6-5, the J call TRBJ2-5; TRBD1 agrees at 9 bases. Germline loops: CDR1 MNHEY, CDR2 SVGAGI. The ends lost 8 bases at V and 8 bases at J; junction bases unmatched: 9. The CDR3 has 13 residues.

This clone was found once. The rearrangement uses TRBV6-6 and TRBJ1-2; TRBD1 might be the D (6 bases). The CDR3 has 15 residues. Germline V lookup: CDR1 MNHNY, CDR2 SVGAGI (reference sequence). With 6 bases removed from V and 3 bases from J, the gap between germline ends came to 17 bases. CDR3 sequence reads: CASSRRGRLDYGYTF. Written as DNA, the CDR3 is TGTGCCAGCAGCCGCCGGGGGCGCTTGGACTATGGCTACACCTTC.

V and J are TRBV25-1 and TRBJ2-4; tentatively, D is TRBD1 or TRBD2 (5 bases each). The germline gives CDR1 MGHDK, CDR2 SYGVNS. This CDR3 contains 17 residues. V lost 3 bases and J lost 2, with 17 bases in between. The CDR3 region has the DNA TGTGCCAGCAGTGAGGGATGGTTTGGGGGAACCAAAAACATTCAGTACTTC. It translates to CASSEGWFGGTKNIQYF.

This clone was seen a single time. This chain connects TRBV27 to TRBJ1-2; possibly TRBD1 for D (6 bases). CDR3 length equals 15 residues. Germline values: CDR1 MNHEY, CDR2 SMNVEV (reference sequence). Trimming took 5 bases from V and 4 from J, leaving 17 bases between them. The CDR3 sequence is CASSRITGIFYGYTF. The CDR3 coding sequence is TGTGCCAGCAGTCGAATAACAGGGATTTTCTATGGCTACACCTTC.